The entry that follows covers one T cell receptor beta chain sequence. Antigen: not known. Germline CDR1 MNHGY, CDR2 SAAAGT. Unmatched junction bases numbered 9, after V lost 7 bases and J lost 5 bases. This CDR3 region has 14 residues. Via MiXCR, TCRdb re-called the reads, giving one row per CDR3 protein. Here the sample spans approximately 910,000 distinct CDR3 sequences, 30% to 40% being singletons. This sample was included in a study of T cell repertoires in cytomegalovirus infection. Study summary: Carrying CMV and the relevant HLA type showed in public TCR beta signatures.

The sequence derives from a human donor in good health (CMV status not recorded). Some clones in this sample may be carry-over from other donors' samples. V is TRBV6-8 and J is TRBJ1-1; 8 bases align to TRBD1. The specimen was cultured CD8+ T cells from PBMCs, collected from culture after CMV antigen stimulation. Written as DNA, the CDR3 is TGTGCCAGCATTCCTACAGGGGGGTGGACTGAAGCTTTCTTT. Its protein is CASIPTGGWTEAFF.